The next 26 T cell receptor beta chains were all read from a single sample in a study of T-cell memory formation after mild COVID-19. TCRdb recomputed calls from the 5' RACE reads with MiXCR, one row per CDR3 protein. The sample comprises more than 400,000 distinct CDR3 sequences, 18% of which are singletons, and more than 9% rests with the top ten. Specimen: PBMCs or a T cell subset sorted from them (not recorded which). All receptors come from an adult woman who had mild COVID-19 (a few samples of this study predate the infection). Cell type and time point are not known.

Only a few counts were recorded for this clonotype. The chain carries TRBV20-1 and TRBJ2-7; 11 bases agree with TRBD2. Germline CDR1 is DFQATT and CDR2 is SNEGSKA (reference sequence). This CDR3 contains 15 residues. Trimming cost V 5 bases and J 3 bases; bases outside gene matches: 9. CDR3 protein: CSAAGTSGSLYEQYF. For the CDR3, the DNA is TGCAGTGCTGCCGGGACTAGCGGATCACTCTACGAGCAGTACTTC.

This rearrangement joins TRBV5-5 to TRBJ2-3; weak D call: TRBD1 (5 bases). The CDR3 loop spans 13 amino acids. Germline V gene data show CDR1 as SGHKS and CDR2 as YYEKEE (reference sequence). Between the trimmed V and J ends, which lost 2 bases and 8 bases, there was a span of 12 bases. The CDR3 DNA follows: TGTGCCAGCAGCTTTGGGGCGAGTGGTACGCAGTATTTT. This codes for CASSFGASGTQYF. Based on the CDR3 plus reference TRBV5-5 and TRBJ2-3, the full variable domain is DAGVTQSPTHLIKTRGQQVTLRCSPISGHKSVSWYQQVLGQGPQFIFQYYEKEERGRGNFPDRFSARQFPNYSSELNVNALLLGDSALYLCASSFGASGTQYFGPGTRLTVL.

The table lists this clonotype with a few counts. For the CDR3, the DNA is TGTGCCAGCAGGAAAGACAGCCAAGAGACCCAGTACTTC. Amino acids: CASRKDSQETQYF. The chain has TRBV12-3 or TRBV12-4 and TRBJ2-5; perhaps TRBD1 as D (5 bases). The CDR3 length is 13 residues. V lost 6 bases and J lost 1, with 9 bases in between.

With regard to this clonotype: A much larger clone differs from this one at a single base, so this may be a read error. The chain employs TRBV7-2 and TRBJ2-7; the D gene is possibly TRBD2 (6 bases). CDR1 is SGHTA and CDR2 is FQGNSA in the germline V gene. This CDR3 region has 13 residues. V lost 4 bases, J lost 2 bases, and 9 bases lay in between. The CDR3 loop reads CASSWDSAYEQYF. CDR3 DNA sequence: TGTGCCAGCAGCTGGGACTCAGCCTACGAGCAGTACTTC. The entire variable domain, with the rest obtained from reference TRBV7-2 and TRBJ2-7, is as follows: GAGVSQSPSNKVTEKGKDVELRCDPISGHTALYWYRQSLGQGLEFLIYFQGNSAPDKSGLPSDRFSAERTGGSVSTLTIQRTQQEDSAVYLCASSWDSAYEQYFGPGTRLTVT.

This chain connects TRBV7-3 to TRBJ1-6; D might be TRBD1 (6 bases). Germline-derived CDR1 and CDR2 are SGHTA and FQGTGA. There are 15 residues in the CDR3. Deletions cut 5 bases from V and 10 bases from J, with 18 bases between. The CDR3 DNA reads TGTGCCAGCAGCCCTAAGAGGGGGTCCGGGTCACCCCTCCACTTT. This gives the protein CASSPKRGSGSPLHF.

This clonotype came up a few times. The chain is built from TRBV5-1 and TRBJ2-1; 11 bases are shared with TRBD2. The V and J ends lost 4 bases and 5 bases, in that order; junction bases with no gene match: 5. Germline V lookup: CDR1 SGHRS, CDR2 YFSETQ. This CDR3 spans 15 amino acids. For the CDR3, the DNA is TGCGCCAGCAGCGAGACGACTAGCGGGAACAATGAGCAGTTCTTC. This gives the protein CASSETTSGNNEQFF.

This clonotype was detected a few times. CDR3 region: CASNHRAGYEQYF. CDR3 nucleotides: TGTGCCAGTAATCACAGGGCTGGATACGAGCAGTACTTC. The V call is TRBV19, the J call TRBJ2-7; D possibly corresponds to TRBD1 (6 bases). Trimming shortened V by 7 bases and J by 4 bases, and 14 bases separated the two germline ends. The germline V gene encodes CDR1 LNHDA and CDR2 SQIVND (reference sequence). The CDR3 sequence is 13 residues long. Filled out from reference TRBV19 and TRBJ2-7, the complete variable domain reads DGGITQSPKYLFRKEGQNVTLSCEQNLNHDAMYWYRQDPGQGLRLIYYSQIVNDFQKGDIAEGYSVSREKKESFPLTVTSAQKNPTAFYLCASNHRAGYEQYFGPGTRLTVT.

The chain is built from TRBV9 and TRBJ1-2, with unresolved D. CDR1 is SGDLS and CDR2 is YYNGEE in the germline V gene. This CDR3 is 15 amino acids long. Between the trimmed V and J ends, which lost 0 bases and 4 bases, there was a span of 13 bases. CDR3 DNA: TGTGCCAGCAGCGTAGTCGAGGGAATGGGCTATGGCTACACCTTC. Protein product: CASSVVEGMGYGYTF.

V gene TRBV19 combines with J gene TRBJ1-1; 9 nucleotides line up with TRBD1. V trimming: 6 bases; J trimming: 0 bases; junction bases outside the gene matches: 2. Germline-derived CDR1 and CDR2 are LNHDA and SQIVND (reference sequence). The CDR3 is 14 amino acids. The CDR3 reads CASRTGGLNTEAFF. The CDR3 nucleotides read TGTGCCAGTAGGACAGGGGGATTGAACACTGAAGCTTTCTTT.

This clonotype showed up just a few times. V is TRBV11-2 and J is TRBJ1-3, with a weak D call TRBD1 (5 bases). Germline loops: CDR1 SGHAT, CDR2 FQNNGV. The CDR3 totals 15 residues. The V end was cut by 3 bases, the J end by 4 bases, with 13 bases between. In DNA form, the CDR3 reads TGTGCCAGCAGCTTTTCAGGGAGCGGAGGAAACACCATATATTTT. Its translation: CASSFSGSGGNTIYF.

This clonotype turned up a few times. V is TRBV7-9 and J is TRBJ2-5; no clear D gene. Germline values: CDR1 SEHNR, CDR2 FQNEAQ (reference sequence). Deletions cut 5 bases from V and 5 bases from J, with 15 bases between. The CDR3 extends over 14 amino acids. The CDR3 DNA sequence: TGTGCCAGCAGCCCCCGCACACTGTCGGAGACCCAGTACTTC. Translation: CASSPRTLSETQYF.

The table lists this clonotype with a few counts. The CDR3 DNA reads TGTGCCAGCAGCCGGGGACTAGCGGGAGGGCTCGGGGCCAACGTCCTGACTTTC. Translating gives CASSRGLAGGLGANVLTF. V usage is TRBV4-2 and J usage is TRBJ2-6; TRBD2 aligns across 16 bases. This CDR3 is built from 18 residues. CDR1 is LGHNA and CDR2 is YNFKEQ in the germline V gene. V shed 4 bases and J 4 bases; nucleotides not matched to a gene: 4.

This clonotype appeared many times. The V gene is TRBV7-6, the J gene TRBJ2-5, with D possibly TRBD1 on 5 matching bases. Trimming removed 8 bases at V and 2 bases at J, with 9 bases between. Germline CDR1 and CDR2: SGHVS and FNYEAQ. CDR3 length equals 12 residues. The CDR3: CASFAGQETQYF. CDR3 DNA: TGTGCCAGCTTTGCAGGGCAAGAGACCCAGTACTTC.

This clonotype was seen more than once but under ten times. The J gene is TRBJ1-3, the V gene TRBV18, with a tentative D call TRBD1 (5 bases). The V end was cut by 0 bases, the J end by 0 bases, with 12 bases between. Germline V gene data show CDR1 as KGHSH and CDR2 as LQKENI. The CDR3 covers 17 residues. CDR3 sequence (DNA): TGTGCCAGCTCACCACCATCGGGGCCGAGCTCTGGAAACACCATATATTTT. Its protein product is CASSPPSGPSSGNTIYF.

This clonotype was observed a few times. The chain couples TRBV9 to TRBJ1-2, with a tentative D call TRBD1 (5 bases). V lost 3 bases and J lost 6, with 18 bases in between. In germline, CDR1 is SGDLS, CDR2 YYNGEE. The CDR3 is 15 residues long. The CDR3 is CASSADRGNVDGYTF. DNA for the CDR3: TGTGCCAGCAGCGCCGATCGGGGGAATGTGGATGGCTACACCTTC.

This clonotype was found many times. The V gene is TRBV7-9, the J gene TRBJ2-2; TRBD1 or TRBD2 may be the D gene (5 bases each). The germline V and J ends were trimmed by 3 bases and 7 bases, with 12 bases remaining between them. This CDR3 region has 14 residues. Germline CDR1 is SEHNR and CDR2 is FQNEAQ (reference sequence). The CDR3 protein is CASSFYGAGGELFF. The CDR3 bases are TGTGCCAGCAGCTTTTACGGGGCTGGCGGGGAGCTGTTTTTT.

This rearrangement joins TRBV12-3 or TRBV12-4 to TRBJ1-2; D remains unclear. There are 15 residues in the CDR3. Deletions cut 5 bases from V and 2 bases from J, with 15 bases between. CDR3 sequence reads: CASSLSGSINYGYTF. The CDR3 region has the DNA TGTGCCAGCAGTCTCTCCGGGTCGATCAACTATGGCTACACCTTC.

CDR3 bases: TGTGCCAGCTCACCGGGACCTTACCAAGAGACCCAGTACTTC. This gives the protein CASSPGPYQETQYF. The chain is built from TRBV4-2 and TRBJ2-5; the D call may be TRBD1 or TRBD2 (5 bases each). V was trimmed by 8 bases and J by 0 bases, leaving 13 bases between them. CDR1 LGHNA and CDR2 YNFKEQ come from the germline V gene. CDR3 length: 14 amino acids.

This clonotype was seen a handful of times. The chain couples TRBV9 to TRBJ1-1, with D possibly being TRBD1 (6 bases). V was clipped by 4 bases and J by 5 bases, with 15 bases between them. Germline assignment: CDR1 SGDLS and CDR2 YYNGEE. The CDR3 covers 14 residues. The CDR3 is CASSYLGAVTEAFF. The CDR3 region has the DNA TGTGCCAGCAGCTATCTGGGGGCAGTTACTGAAGCTTTCTTT.

As DNA, the CDR3 is TGCAGTGCTAGAGACCCTAGCGGGGGGAGCACAGATACGCAGTATTTT. The encoded protein is CSARDPSGGSTDTQYF. The V and J genes are TRBV20-1 and TRBJ2-3, with 11 positions matching TRBD2. Germline V CDR1 and CDR2: DFQATT, SNEGSKA (reference sequence). The V and J ends lost 0 bases and 0 bases, in that order; junction bases with no gene match: 2. The CDR3 has 16 amino acids.

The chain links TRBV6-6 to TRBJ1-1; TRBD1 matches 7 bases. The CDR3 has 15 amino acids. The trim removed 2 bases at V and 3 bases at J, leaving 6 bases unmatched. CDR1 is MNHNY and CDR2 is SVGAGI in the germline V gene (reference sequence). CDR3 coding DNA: TGTGCCAGCAGTTACCCTAGGGGGCGGGACACTGAAGCTTTCTTT. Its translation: CASSYPRGRDTEAFF.

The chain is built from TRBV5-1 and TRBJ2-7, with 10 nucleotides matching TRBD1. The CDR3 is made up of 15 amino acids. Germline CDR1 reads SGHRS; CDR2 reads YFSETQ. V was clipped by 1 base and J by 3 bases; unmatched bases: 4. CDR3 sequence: CASSLWTGGVYEQYF. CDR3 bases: TGCGCCAGCAGCTTGTGGACAGGGGGAGTCTACGAGCAGTACTTC.

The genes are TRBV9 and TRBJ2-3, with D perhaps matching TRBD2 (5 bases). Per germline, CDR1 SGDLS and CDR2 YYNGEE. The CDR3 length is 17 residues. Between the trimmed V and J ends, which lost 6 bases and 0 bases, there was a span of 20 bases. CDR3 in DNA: TGTGCCAGCACCCGGACTGGCCTGCGTTCCAGCACAGATACGCAGTATTTT. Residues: CASTRTGLRSSTDTQYF.

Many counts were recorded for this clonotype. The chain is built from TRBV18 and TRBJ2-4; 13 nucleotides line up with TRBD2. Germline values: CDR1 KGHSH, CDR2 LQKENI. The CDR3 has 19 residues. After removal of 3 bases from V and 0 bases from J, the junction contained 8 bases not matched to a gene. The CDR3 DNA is TGTGCCAGCTCACCCCCCGGACTAGCGGGGGCTATAGCCAAAAACATTCAGTACTTC. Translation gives CASSPPGLAGAIAKNIQYF.

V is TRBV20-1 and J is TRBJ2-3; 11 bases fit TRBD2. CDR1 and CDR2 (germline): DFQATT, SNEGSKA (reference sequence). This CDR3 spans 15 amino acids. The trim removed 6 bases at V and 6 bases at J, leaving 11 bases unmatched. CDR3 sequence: CSAGGRASGRDTQYF. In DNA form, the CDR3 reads TGCAGTGCCGGGGGGCGGGCTAGCGGGAGGGATACGCAGTATTTT.

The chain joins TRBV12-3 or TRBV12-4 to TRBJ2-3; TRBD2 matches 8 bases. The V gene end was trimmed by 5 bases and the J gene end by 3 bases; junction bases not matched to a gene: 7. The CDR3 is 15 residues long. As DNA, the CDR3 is TGTGCCAGCAGTCGTGTAGGCGGGAGGACAGATACGCAGTATTTT. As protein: CASSRVGGRTDTQYF.